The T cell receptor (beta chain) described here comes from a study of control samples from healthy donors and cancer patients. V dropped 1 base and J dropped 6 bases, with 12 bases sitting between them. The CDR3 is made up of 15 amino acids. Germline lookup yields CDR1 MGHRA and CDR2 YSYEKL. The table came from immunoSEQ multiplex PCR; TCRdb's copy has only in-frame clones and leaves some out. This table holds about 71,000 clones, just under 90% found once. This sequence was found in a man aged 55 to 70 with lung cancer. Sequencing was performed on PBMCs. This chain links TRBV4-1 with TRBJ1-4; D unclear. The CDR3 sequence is CASSQAIRSHEKLFF. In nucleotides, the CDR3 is TGCGCCAGCAGCCAAGCAATTCGGTCACATGAAAAACTGTTTTTT.